This note documents a single T cell receptor (beta chain) sequence. Two negative PCRs, clearance, or symptom resolution were required of recovered Cohort 3 donors. Method: immunoSEQ multiplex PCR; TCRdb's copy keeps in-frame clones and lacks some. The table records hundreds of thousands of clones, 80% to 90% of them present only once. The data stem from a study of blood T cell repertoires in COVID-19. Overall study context: Both acute and convalescent COVID-19 samples were obtained from the United States, Italy and Spain. The analysed material was cDNA or gDNA that came from T cells, B-cell-depleted T cells, or PBMCs.

Germline V CDR1 and CDR2: SGHNT, YYREEE (reference sequence). V lost 4 bases, J lost 8 bases, and 12 bases lay in between. There are 12 residues in the CDR3. The rearrangement links TRBV5-4 to TRBJ1-2, with D maybe TRBD1 (5 bases). The source material was PBMCs or T cells enriched from blood (not recorded which). This receptor was obtained from a young man who had recovered from COVID-19. CDR3 region: CASSPGIEGYTF. The CDR3 region has the DNA TGTGCCAGCAGCCCAGGGATAGAGGGCTACACCTTC.